The source of this T cell receptor (beta chain) is a study of blood T cell repertoires in COVID-19. Looking at the study overall: Acute-phase and convalescent COVID-19 samples originated in the United States, Italy and Spain. PBMCs, B-cell-depleted T cells, or T cells provided the cDNA or gDNA that made up the material.

Authors' data handling: Reference gene primer amplification in the assay estimated nucleated cell counts. The assay was immunoSEQ multiplex PCR, and TCRdb's table has in-frame clones only and misses some. V and J calls and clone size come straight from that table; D and trimming were deduced from the DNA. The data hold more than 95,000 clones, with over 65% observed a single time. CDR3 length: 14 amino acids. The V segment lost 6 bases and the J segment 5 bases; nucleotides outside the gene matches: 6. CDR1 and CDR2 (germline): MNHEY, SMNVEV (reference sequence). V usage is TRBV27 and J usage is TRBJ2-7; TRBD2 matches at 11 bases. The sequenced sample was peripheral blood. The receptor comes from a man between 70 and 80 years old with acute or convalescent COVID-19. The CDR3 region is CASRDTSGRNEQYF. CDR3 DNA sequence: TGTGCCAGCAGGGATACTAGCGGGAGAAACGAGCAGTACTTC.